The next 25 T cell receptor beta chains were all read from a single sample in a study of T cells in Graves' hyperthyroidism and ophthalmopathy. RNA transcripts provided the source from which TCR beta CDR3 regions were amplified. Primed by the HTBI set, a first-round RT-PCR was run on the TCR CDR3. TCRdb re-called the multiplex PCR reads through MiXCR, storing one row per CDR3 protein. The sample consists of about 660,000 distinct CDR3 sequences, about 45% of them appearing once. Sequencing input: peripheral blood or thyroid tissue (not recorded which). All receptors come from an adult man with Graves' disease, either hyperthyroidism or ophthalmopathy (not recorded which).

The rearrangement joins TRBV6-5 to TRBJ2-7; possibly TRBD1 for D (6 bases). CDR1 and CDR2 from the germline V gene are MNHEY and SVGAGI. V lost 4 bases, J lost 4 bases, and 20 bases lay in between. The CDR3 has 16 amino acids. The CDR3 spells CASSFMGALRPYEQYF. CDR3 in DNA: TGTGCCAGCAGTTTCATGGGGGCCCTTAGGCCTTACGAGCAGTACTTC.

This clonotype was counted many times. The V gene is TRBV7-9, the J gene TRBJ1-1; D not resolved. Germline V lookup: CDR1 SEHNR, CDR2 FQNEAQ (reference sequence). CDR3 length equals 11 residues. V lost 4 bases and J lost 5, with 5 bases in between. This CDR3 is CASSWITEAFF. CDR3 DNA sequence: TGTGCCAGCAGCTGGATAACTGAAGCTTTCTTT.

This clonotype has at least ten counts. This chain joins TRBV29-1 and TRBJ1-1; D is uncertain. The ends were cut back, 6 bases at V and 3 bases at J, with 11 bases in the middle. The CDR3 contains 12 residues. Germline V CDR1 and CDR2: SQVTM, ANQGSEA. The CDR3 region is CSVMEVDTEAFF. DNA for the CDR3: TGCAGCGTGATGGAGGTGGACACTGAAGCTTTCTTT.

Details on this clonotype: Compared with germline, one end of the junction differs, possibly owing to a read error. The chain recombines TRBV24-1 with TRBJ2-2; TRBD2 matches at 7 bases. CDR1 is KGHDR, CDR2 SFDVKD, per germline. This CDR3 comprises 15 residues. As DNA, the CDR3 is TGTGCCATCAGTTACTCGACGGGGGGAACCGGGGAGCTGTTTTTT. This codes for CAISYSTGGTGELFF.

This clonotype was seen a few times. V gene TRBV7-9 combines with J gene TRBJ1-1; possible D gene TRBD1, 5 bases. In germline, CDR1 is SEHNR, CDR2 FQNEAQ (reference sequence). The CDR3 has 15 residues. Trimming took off 3 bases at V and 4 bases at J, with 15 bases between the two ends. In nucleotides, the CDR3 is TGTGCCAGCAGCTTGGGGGGTGCTGGGGGCACTGAAGCTTTCTTT. It encodes CASSLGGAGGTEAFF.

The table lists this clonotype with a few counts. The chain joins TRBV28 to TRBJ1-2, with TRBD1 identical over 9 bases. This CDR3 spans 15 amino acids. Germline loops: CDR1 MDHEN, CDR2 SYDVKM. The trim removed 6 bases at V and 5 bases at J, leaving 10 bases unmatched. This CDR3 reads CASRSPGTGRYGYTF. The CDR3 DNA reads TGTGCCAGCAGATCTCCCGGGACAGGGAGGTATGGCTACACCTTC.

The chain uses TRBV12-3 or TRBV12-4 and TRBJ1-2; 8 nucleotides align to TRBD1. With 6 bases clipped from V and 2 bases from J, the junction kept 8 bases outside the gene matches. This CDR3 has 15 residues. The chain's CDR3 is CASRSWDRLNYGYTF. For the CDR3, the DNA is TGTGCCAGCAGGTCCTGGGACAGGCTGAACTATGGCTACACCTTC.

On this clonotype: This sequence may be a read error, since a much larger clone differs from it by one base. The chain couples TRBV2 to TRBJ1-5; TRBD1 is a possible D gene (6 bases). With 8 bases removed from V and 7 bases from J, the gap between germline ends came to 18 bases. The CDR3 has 14 residues. CDR1 and CDR2 (germline): SNHLY, FYNNEI. This CDR3 is CASGVGGDHQPQHF. For the CDR3, the DNA is TGTGCCAGCGGGGTAGGGGGGGACCACCAGCCCCAGCATTTT.

This clonotype was counted once. One base away lies a much larger clone, so this may be a sequencing read error. The chain links TRBV24-1 to TRBJ2-5; D may correspond to TRBD1 or TRBD2 (6 bases each). The germline V gene encodes CDR1 KGHDR and CDR2 SFDVKD. V dropped 1 base and J dropped 4 bases, with 12 bases sitting between them. The CDR3 runs 15 residues. As DNA, the CDR3 is TGTGCCACCAGTGATTTAGGAGGGGGAGGAGAGACCCAGTACTTC. Protein sequence: CATSDLGGGGETQYF.

A note on this clonotype: One junction end disagrees with the germline gene, perhaps due to a read error. The chain joins TRBV2 to TRBJ2-7; D perhaps matches TRBD1 (6 bases). Germline loops: CDR1 SNHLY, CDR2 FYNNEI. CDR3 length equals 14 residues. The CDR3 nucleotides read TGTGTCAGCAAGGATCAGGGGCCTTCCTACGAGCAGTACTTC. It encodes CVSKDQGPSYEQYF.

This clonotype has ten or more counts. The rearrangement joins TRBV7-9 to TRBJ2-6; D unclear. This CDR3 contains 15 residues. Trimming removed 4 bases from V and 0 bases from J, with 7 bases in between. Germline CDR1 SEHNR, CDR2 FQNEAQ (reference sequence). The CDR3, as DNA: TGTGCCAGCAGCTGGACGGACTCTGGGGCCAACGTCCTGACTTTC. It translates to CASSWTDSGANVLTF.

This clonotype was recorded only once. The chain links TRBV19 to TRBJ1-6; a weak D match, TRBD1 (6 bases). The CDR3 loop spans 12 amino acids. V lost 6 bases and J lost 16, with 16 bases in between. CDR1 is LNHDA and CDR2 is SQIVND in the germline V gene (reference sequence). For the CDR3, the DNA is TGTGCCAGTAGCGACACAGGACAGTCTCTCCACTTT. This translates into CASSDTGQSLHF. The full variable domain, its missing parts supplied by reference TRBV19 and TRBJ1-6, is DGGITQSPKYLFRKEGQNVTLSCEQNLNHDAMYWYRQDPGQGLRLIYYSQIVNDFQKGDIAEGYSVSREKKESFPLTVTSAQKNPTAFYLCASSDTGQSLHFGNGTRLTVT.

The gene calls are TRBV20-1 and TRBJ2-5, with D perhaps TRBD1 (6 bases). V was cut by 3 bases and J by 9 bases, with 8 bases left in between. The CDR3 extends over 10 amino acids. The germline V gene encodes CDR1 DFQATT and CDR2 SNEGSKA (reference sequence). The CDR3 coding sequence is TGCAGTGCTAGGGGGGCAGCCCAGTACTTC. This encodes CSARGAAQYF.

This clonotype was seen at least ten times. The chain employs TRBV2 and TRBJ2-7; 7 bases align to TRBD1. Trimming cost V 4 bases and J 4 bases; bases outside gene matches: 4. The CDR3 extends over 13 amino acids. Germline-derived CDR1 and CDR2 are SNHLY and FYNNEI. In DNA, the CDR3 is TGTGCCAGCAGTGGGTCGGGACAGTACGAGCAGTACTTC. Translated: CASSGSGQYEQYF.

This chain joins TRBV20-1 and TRBJ1-5; a possible D gene is TRBD1 (6 bases). Trimming pared 3 bases from V and 11 bases from J, leaving 17 bases between. Looked up from germline, CDR1 is DFQATT and CDR2 is SNEGSKA (reference sequence). CDR3 size: 13 residues. CDR3 region: CSASPRDTKTQHF. In nucleotides, the CDR3 is TGCAGTGCTAGTCCCCGGGACACCAAGACCCAGCATTTT.

This clonotype was recorded a few times. This rearrangement joins TRBV20-1 to TRBJ1-4; 9 nucleotides agree with TRBD1. CDR1 is DFQATT and CDR2 is SNEGSKA in the germline V gene (reference sequence). The CDR3 spans 16 residues. Trimming took 4 bases from V and 0 from J; bases not matched to a gene: 6. CDR3 region: CSAKGQGLATNEKLFF. As DNA, the CDR3 is TGCAGTGCTAAGGGACAGGGACTAGCAACTAATGAAAAACTGTTTTTT.

The V and J genes are TRBV2 and TRBJ1-4, with 10 bases fitting TRBD1. Trimming cost V 8 bases and J 8 bases; bases outside gene matches: 5. CDR1 is SNHLY, CDR2 FYNNEI, per germline. The length of the CDR3 is 13 residues. The CDR3 sequence is CASFDRGREKLFF. The CDR3 region has the DNA TGTGCCAGCTTCGACAGGGGGCGAGAAAAACTGTTTTTT.

The chain recombines TRBV5-8 with TRBJ1-2, with a weak D call TRBD1 (5 bases). The CDR3 runs to 16 residues. Trimming pared 2 bases from V and 7 bases from J, leaving 21 bases between. Germline loops: CDR1 SGHTS, CDR2 YDEGEE. Written as DNA, the CDR3 is TGTGCCAGCAGCTTCGATACGTCATTCAGGGAGCCTGGCTACACCTTC. The encoded protein is CASSFDTSFREPGYTF. Full variable domain (outside the CDR3, taken from reference TRBV5-8 and TRBJ1-2): EAGVTQSPTHLIKTRGQQATLRCSPISGHTSVYWYQQALGLGLQFLLWYDEGEERNRGNFPPRFSGRQFPNYSSELNVNALELEDSALYLCASSFDTSFREPGYTFGSGTRLTVV.

This clonotype was observed at least ten times. The chain combines TRBV20-1 with TRBJ2-7; D is ambiguous. The CDR3 totals 12 residues. From germline, CDR1 is DFQATT and CDR2 SNEGSKA (reference sequence). Trimming left V 7 bases short and J 4 bases short, with 14 bases between. The CDR3 spells CSGEYERYEQYF. CDR3 nucleotide sequence: TGCAGTGGCGAGTACGAAAGGTACGAGCAGTACTTC.

In its sample, this clonotype was seen a few times. The chain employs TRBV19 and TRBJ2-7; D unresolved. The V end lost 3 bases, the J end lost 7 bases, and 22 bases lay between the germline ends. The CDR3 extends over 16 amino acids. Germline V gene sequence: CDR1 LNHDA, CDR2 SQIVND (reference sequence). This CDR3 reads CASSISTGPHPNEQYF. For the CDR3, the DNA is TGTGCCAGTAGTATCTCTACGGGCCCCCATCCAAATGAGCAGTACTTC.

The chain couples TRBV7-8 to TRBJ1-6; D is unclear. Germline assignment: CDR1 SGHVS and CDR2 FQNEAQ. The V gene lost 6 bases and the J gene lost 10 bases, with 13 bases spanning the gap. The length of the CDR3 is 13 residues. The CDR3 bases are TGTGCCAGCAGTCTTGGCCCGTTATCACCCCTCCACTTT. It specifies CASSLGPLSPLHF.

The genes are TRBV15 and TRBJ2-7, with 14 bases that match TRBD2. Per the germline V gene, CDR1 is LNHNV and CDR2 is YYDKDF (reference sequence). CDR3 length: 13 amino acids. Trimming took 8 bases from V and 6 from J; bases not matched to a gene: 3. CDR3 region: CATATSGGAEQYF. The CDR3 DNA is TGTGCCACCGCGACTAGCGGGGGGGCCGAGCAGTACTTC.

The gene calls are TRBV2 and TRBJ1-1; TRBD1 matches 7 bases. Germline-derived CDR1 and CDR2 are SNHLY and FYNNEI. After removal of 5 bases from V and 4 bases from J, the junction contained 10 bases not matched to a gene. The CDR3 is made up of 15 amino acids. The DNA of the CDR3 is TGTGCCAGCAGTCGTCCACCGACAGGGAGCACTGAAGCTTTCTTT. Translated, it gives CASSRPPTGSTEAFF.

This clonotype showed up just a few times. The chain links TRBV5-1 to TRBJ1-1; D is unclear. Trimming took off 0 bases at V and 1 base at J, with 10 bases between the two ends. Germline V gene sequence: CDR1 SGHRS, CDR2 YFSETQ. The CDR3 is 15 residues long. The CDR3 DNA reads as TGCGCCAGCAGCTTGGAGGCAGTAAAGAACACTGAAGCTTTCTTT. Protein: CASSLEAVKNTEAFF.

This clonotype was observed at least ten times. The genes are TRBV7-6 and TRBJ2-5; 8 bases map to TRBD2. The CDR3 is made up of 14 amino acids. J was trimmed by 4 bases and V by 5 bases; bases with no gene match: 6. CDR1 and CDR2 (germline): SGHVS, FNYEAQ. The CDR3 DNA reads as TGTGCCAGCAGCCAAATGACTAGCGCAGAGACCCAGTACTTC. Its protein is CASSQMTSAETQYF.